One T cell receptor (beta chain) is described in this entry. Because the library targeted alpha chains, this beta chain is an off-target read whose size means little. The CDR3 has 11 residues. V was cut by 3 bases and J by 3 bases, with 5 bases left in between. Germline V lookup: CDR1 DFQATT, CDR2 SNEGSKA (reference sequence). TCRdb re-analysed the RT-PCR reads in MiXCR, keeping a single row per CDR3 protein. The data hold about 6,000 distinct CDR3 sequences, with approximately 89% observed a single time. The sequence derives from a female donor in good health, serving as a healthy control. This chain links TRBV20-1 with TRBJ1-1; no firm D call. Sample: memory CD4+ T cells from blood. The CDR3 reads CSARSDTEAFF. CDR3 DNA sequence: TGCAGTGCTAGGTCGGACACTGAAGCTTTCTTT.